This TCR beta chain is from a study of vaccination effects on CD4 cells after COVID-19. Using viral peptide pools, the ViraFEST assay grew out antigen-specific CD4+ T cells prior to sequencing. When less than 11 days of culture had elapsed, CD4+ T cells were isolated. Two-dose vaccination with either BNT162b2 or mRNA-1273 was given to the participants. None of the vaccinated had previously contracted SARS-CoV-2, and their nucleocapsid antibodies tested negative. Sequenced by immunoSEQ multiplex PCR; TCRdb stores in-frame clones only, minus some. Found here are under 40,000 clones, around four fifths of them singletons; the top ten hold just under 2%. With regard to this clone: No antigen is known for it.

V was pared by 4 bases and J by 2 bases, with 5 bases of the junction left unmatched. Per germline, CDR1 SGDLS and CDR2 YYNGEE. The CDR3 length is 15 residues. The input for sequencing was CD4+ T cells from PBMCs cultured with HCoV-NL63 spike peptides, taken after COVID-19 vaccination. The chain couples TRBV9 to TRBJ2-1; 8 bases align to TRBD2. The TCR was taken from a human donor who received a COVID-19 vaccine. Some clones in this sample may be carry-over from other donors' samples. Here the CDR3 DNA reads TGTGCCAGCAGCTCCACTAGCGGTACCTACAATGAGCAGTTCTTC. It encodes CASSSTSGTYNEQFF.